This T cell receptor beta chain was identified in a study of blood T cell repertoires in COVID-19. Study-wide background: The study drew acute and convalescent COVID-19 samples from the United States, Italy and Spain. From T cells, B-cell-depleted T cells, or PBMCs came the material, which was cDNA or gDNA.

There are 15 residues in the CDR3. Germline CDR1 and CDR2: MNHEY and SMNVEV (reference sequence). V shed 5 bases and J 7 bases; nucleotides not matched to a gene: 10. In the study's own analysis: Estimated nucleated cell counts came from reference gene primer amplification. Some clones are missing from TCRdb's copy, which holds only in-frame ones; the method was immunoSEQ multiplex PCR. V, J and clone size are those of that table, while D and trimming were read from the DNA. The top ten hold around 30% of the sample, which has about 120,000 clones, roughly nine tenths seen once. Sequencing was performed on peripheral blood. The chain combines TRBV27 with TRBJ2-1; 8 bases agree with TRBD1. This receptor was identified in a man in his 70s with active or convalescent COVID-19. The CDR3 loop is CASSLNLDRENEQFF. CDR3 in DNA: TGTGCCAGCAGTCTAAACTTGGACAGGGAAAATGAGCAGTTCTTC.